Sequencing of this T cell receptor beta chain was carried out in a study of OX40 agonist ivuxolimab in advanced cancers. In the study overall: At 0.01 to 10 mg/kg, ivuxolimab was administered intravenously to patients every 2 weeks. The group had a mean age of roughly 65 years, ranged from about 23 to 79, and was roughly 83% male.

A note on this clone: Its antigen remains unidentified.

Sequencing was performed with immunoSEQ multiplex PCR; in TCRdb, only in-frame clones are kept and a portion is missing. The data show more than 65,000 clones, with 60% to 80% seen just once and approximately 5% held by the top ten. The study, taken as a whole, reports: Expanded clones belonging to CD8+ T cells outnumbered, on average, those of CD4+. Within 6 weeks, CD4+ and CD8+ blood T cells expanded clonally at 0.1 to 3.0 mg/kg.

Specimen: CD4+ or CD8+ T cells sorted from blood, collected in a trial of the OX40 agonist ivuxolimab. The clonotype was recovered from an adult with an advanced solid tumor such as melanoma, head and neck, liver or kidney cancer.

CDR3 amino acids: CASSTRNGGYTF. CDR3 in DNA: TGTGCCAGCAGCACACGAAATGGGGGCTACACCTTC. The chain has TRBV7-6 and TRBJ1-2; no firm D call. Germline lookup yields CDR1 SGHVS and CDR2 FNYEAQ. The CDR3 runs to 12 residues. V gave up 5 bases and J gave up 8 bases, with 12 bases separating them.